Listed below are T cell receptor beta chains from one sample, sequenced in a study of vaccination effects on CD4 cells after COVID-19. The antigens for these receptors are not known. Profiling relied on immunoSEQ multiplex PCR, and the TCRdb table lists in-frame clones only, not all of them. Of about 55,000 clones listed, roughly 76% are singletons. The source material was CD4+ T cells from PBMCs cultured with SARS-CoV-2 spike peptides, sampled before COVID-19 vaccination. These receptors all come from a human donor who received a COVID-19 vaccine. The CDR3 runs from the conserved cysteine through the conserved F or W. A D gene is named only where the DNA matches it firmly. Some rows have no size entry. The others give once, few or many, or a class for an expanded clone.

V gene	J gene	D gene	clone size	CDR3 protein	CDR3 DNA
TRBV18	TRBJ2-1	TRBD2	.	CASSPQLAGEQFF	TGTGCCAGCTCACCTCAACTAGCGGGTGAGCAGTTCTTC
TRBV19	TRBJ2-1	TRBD2	.	CASRTSGDYNEQFF	TGTGCCAGTAGGACTAGCGGGGACTACAATGAGCAGTTCTTC
TRBV5-4	TRBJ2-7	.	few	CASTGVGSYEQYF	TGTGCCAGCACAGGGGTGGGCTCCTACGAGCAGTACTTC
TRBV19	TRBJ2-4	.	.	CASSMPLLAKNIQYF	TGTGCCAGTAGTATGCCATTACTAGCCAAAAACATTCAGTACTTC
TRBV3-1/TRBV3-2	TRBJ2-3	TRBD2	.	CASSQRAGEPDTQYF	TGTGCCAGCAGCCAAAGAGCGGGGGAGCCAGATACGCAGTATTTT
TRBV19	TRBJ2-7	.	once	CASSIIGGSYEQYF	TGTGCCAGTAGTATCATTGGGGGTTCCTACGAGCAGTACTTC
TRBV7-3	TRBJ2-3	TRBD2	.	CASSLQGLASDTQYF	TGTGCCAGCAGCCTTCAGGGACTAGCGTCAGATACGCAGTATTTT
TRBV5-6	TRBJ1-1	.	.	CASSLRGRYTEAFF	TGTGCCAGCAGCTTACGGGGTCGTTACACTGAAGCTTTCTTT
TRBV7-2	TRBJ1-1	TRBD1	.	CASSPDQGQGWAFF	TGTGCCAGCAGCCCAGACCAAGGACAGGGATGGGCTTTCTTT
TRBV7-2	TRBJ2-7	.	.	CASSLDPPQEQYF	TGTGCCAGCAGCTTAGATCCTCCCCAAGAGCAGTACTTC
TRBV6-6	TRBJ2-7	TRBD1	.	CASSSGQGAIEQYF	TGTGCCAGCAGTTCGGGACAGGGGGCGATCGAGCAGTACTTC
TRBV7-2	TRBJ1-5	.	.	CASSLSPFSNQPQHF	TGTGCCAGCAGCTTGAGTCCGTTTAGCAATCAGCCCCAGCATTTT
TRBV5-1	TRBJ1-1	TRBD1	few	CASSLSGGINTEAFF	TGCGCCAGCAGCCTCTCAGGGGGGATCAACACTGAAGCTTTCTTT
TRBV7-8	TRBJ2-5	.	.	CASSLNRPWGRSQETQYF	TGTGCCAGCAGCTTGAACCGCCCGTGGGGCAGGTCCCAAGAGACCCAGTACTTC
TRBV28	TRBJ1-4	TRBD1	.	CASSPLLRGVREKLFF	TGTGCCAGCAGCCCACTGCTCAGGGGGGTTAGGGAAAAACTGTTTTTT
TRBV2	TRBJ2-5	TRBD2	few	CASSASGATRTQYF	TGTGCCAGCTCGGCTAGCGGGGCCACCAGGACCCAGTACTTC
TRBV2	TRBJ1-5	.	.	CASQQGSGQPQHF	TGTGCCAGCCAACAGGGATCGGGACAGCCCCAGCATTTT
TRBV3-1/TRBV3-2	TRBJ1-6	.	few	CASSQVGERSPLHF	TGTGCCAGCAGCCAAGTGGGGGAGAGGTCACCCCTCCACTTT
TRBV11-3	TRBJ2-2	.	.	CASSFGPTGELFF	TGTGCCAGCAGCTTCGGGCCCACCGGGGAGCTGTTTTTT
TRBV2	TRBJ2-3	.	.	CASSRGGQGTDTQYF	TGTGCCAGCAGCCGGGGGGGACAGGGCACAGATACGCAGTATTTT
TRBV24-1	TRBJ2-3	.	.	CATSGGTDTQYF	TGTGCCACCAGTGGAGGCACAGATACGCAGTATTTT
TRBV7-8	TRBJ1-5	TRBD1	.	CASSLTGVNQPQHF	TGTGCCAGCAGCTTAACAGGGGTCAATCAGCCCCAGCATTTT
TRBV7-8	TRBJ1-4	.	.	CASSFRGNEKLFF	TGTGCCAGCAGCTTCAGGGGTAATGAAAAACTGTTTTTT
TRBV6-5	TRBJ1-5	.	.	CASSSEQGREHF	TGTGCCAGCAGTAGCGAGCAGGGGAGGGAGCATTTT
TRBV20-1	TRBJ1-2	.	few	CSASYRGNYGYTF	TGCAGTGCTAGTTATCGAGGGAACTATGGCTACACCTTC
TRBV6-2/TRBV6-3	TRBJ2-2	TRBD2	.	CASSYPTSGVARGELFF	TGTGCCAGCAGTTACCCCACTAGCGGGGTGGCTAGAGGGGAGCTGTTTTTT
TRBV28	TRBJ2-5	.	.	CASSQIRGPPFEIQYF	TGTGCCAGCAGTCAGATACGGGGACCTCCCTTTGAAATCCAGTACTTC
TRBV12-3/TRBV12-4	TRBJ1-2	.	.	CASSLQDYGYTF	TGTGCCAGCAGTTTACAGGACTATGGCTACACCTTC
TRBV2	TRBJ1-2	TRBD1	once	CASSALRTGGYYGYTF	TGTGCCAGCAGTGCTCTAAGGACAGGGGGCTACTATGGCTACACCTTC
TRBV4-1	TRBJ1-2	.	.	CASSVPAERDGYTF	TGCGCCAGCAGCGTTCCGGCTGAGAGGGATGGCTACACCTTC
TRBV27	TRBJ1-2	.	.	CASSSSRTVNYGYTF	TGTGCCAGCAGTTCCTCCAGGACAGTTAACTATGGCTACACCTTC
TRBV7-9	TRBJ2-3	.	.	CASSLFGRSPGTDTQYF	TGTGCCAGCAGCTTATTTGGGCGTTCGCCTGGGACAGATACGCAGTATTTT
TRBV5-6	TRBJ2-5	TRBD2	.	CASSLAGAETQYF	TGTGCCAGCAGCTTAGCGGGAGCAGAGACCCAGTACTTC
TRBV5-4	TRBJ1-6	.	.	CASSLGTGPWDSPLHF	TGTGCCAGCAGCTTGGGAACAGGGCCTTGGGATTCACCCCTCCACTTT
TRBV11-1	TRBJ2-3	.	.	CASRSRRGKDTQYF	TGTGCCAGCAGGTCCCGACGAGGGAAGGATACGCAGTATTTT
TRBV4-3	TRBJ1-2	.	once	CASSQNFQGVGYTF	TGCGCCAGCAGCCAAAATTTTCAGGGAGTGGGCTACACCTTC
TRBV18	TRBJ1-6	TRBD1	.	CASSLLTSAGTGDSPLHF	TGTGCCAGCTCACTCCTTACCAGTGCCGGGACAGGGGACTCACCCCTCCACTTT
TRBV7-9	TRBJ2-3	.	.	CASSPGRRPSGSTQYF	TGTGCCAGCAGCCCGGGACGGCGGCCCAGCGGGTCTACGCAGTATTTT
TRBV6-2/TRBV6-3	TRBJ1-2	.	.	CASSRDRRDGYTF	TGTGCCAGCAGCCGGGACCGAAGGGATGGCTACACCTTC
TRBV18	TRBJ1-3	.	few	CASSPRPGAGNTIYF	TGTGCCAGCTCACCACGGCCAGGGGCTGGAAACACCATATATTTT
TRBV5-1	TRBJ2-3	TRBD2	.	CASSLNLAGATDTQYF	TGCGCCAGCAGCTTGAACCTAGCGGGGGCCACAGATACGCAGTATTTT
TRBV5-1	TRBJ2-2	TRBD2	.	CASSSIALAGGRIGELFF	TGCGCCAGCAGCTCTATCGCACTAGCGGGGGGGCGTATCGGGGAGCTGTTTTTT
TRBV2	TRBJ2-7	.	.	CASRWAGYEQYF	TGTGCCAGCAGGTGGGCCGGCTACGAGCAGTACTTC
TRBV25-1	TRBJ2-7	.	.	CASSGAGPNHEQYF	TGTGCCAGCAGTGGAGCAGGGCCGAACCACGAGCAGTACTTC
TRBV3-1/TRBV3-2	TRBJ2-5	TRBD1	.	CASSQDPTGGRETQYF	TGTGCCAGCAGCCAAGACCCGACAGGGGGCAGGGAGACCCAGTACTTC
TRBV4-1	TRBJ2-2	TRBD2	few	CASSQYRLAGVAGELFF	TGCGCCAGCAGCCAATATCGACTAGCGGGAGTAGCCGGGGAGCTGTTTTTT
TRBV25-1	TRBJ1-2	TRBD1	.	CASGTGYGYTF	TGTGCCAGCGGGACAGGTTATGGCTACACCTTC
TRBV4-3	TRBJ1-6	.	few	CASSQEVPGHNSPLHF	TGCGCCAGCAGCCAAGAGGTCCCGGGGCACAATTCACCCCTCCACTTT
TRBV11-2	TRBJ2-7	TRBD1	.	CASSLKQGGEQYF	TGTGCCAGCAGCTTAAAACAGGGGGGCGAGCAGTACTTC
TRBV30	TRBJ1-1	.	.	CAWSSQFRGFTEAFF	TGTGCCTGGAGTTCCCAATTCAGGGGTTTCACTGAAGCTTTCTTT
TRBV7-2	TRBJ1-1	TRBD1	few	CASSSRQGQDAFF	TGTGCCAGCAGCTCCCGACAGGGTCAGGACGCTTTCTTT
TRBV18	TRBJ1-2	.	.	CASSRTGTGVYGYTF	TGTGCCAGCTCACGTACCGGGACCGGGGTCTATGGCTACACCTTC
TRBV6-1	TRBJ1-4	.	.	CASSELAGGGEKLFF	TGTGCCAGCAGTGAACTGGCAGGTGGAGGCGAAAAACTGTTTTTT
TRBV4-2	TRBJ2-2	TRBD2	.	CASSPPGGRVTGELFF	TGTGCCAGCAGCCCTCCCGGCGGGAGGGTCACCGGGGAGCTGTTTTTT